This T cell receptor beta chain was sequenced in a study of regulatory T cells in long-lasting Graves disease. This clonotype was detected a few times. In germline, CDR1 is MDHEN, CDR2 SYDVKM. With V trimmed by 1 base and J by 1 base, 3 bases remained unmatched. CDR3 length: 16 residues. Arm-PCR of CDR3 regions with iRepertoire HTBI primers generated TCR beta libraries. TCRdb reanalysed the multiplex PCR reads using MiXCR and keeps one entry per CDR3 protein. The repertoire holds over 650,000 distinct CDR3 sequences, with around 32% as singletons. Time point given: persistent/refractory GD, antithyroid drugs over 5 years with positive TRAb. PBMCs were the source of the RNA used for TCR sequencing.

This sequence was found in a female donor with Graves disease. The chain employs TRBV28 and TRBJ2-2, with 7 bases fitting TRBD1. Sequenced here: peripheral blood mononuclear cells (PBMCs), sampled when the disease was refractory, from a patient treated with antithyroid drugs. CDR3 region: CASSLLQGLNTGELFF. The CDR3 DNA reads TGTGCCAGCAGTTTATTACAGGGGTTGAACACCGGGGAGCTGTTTTTT.